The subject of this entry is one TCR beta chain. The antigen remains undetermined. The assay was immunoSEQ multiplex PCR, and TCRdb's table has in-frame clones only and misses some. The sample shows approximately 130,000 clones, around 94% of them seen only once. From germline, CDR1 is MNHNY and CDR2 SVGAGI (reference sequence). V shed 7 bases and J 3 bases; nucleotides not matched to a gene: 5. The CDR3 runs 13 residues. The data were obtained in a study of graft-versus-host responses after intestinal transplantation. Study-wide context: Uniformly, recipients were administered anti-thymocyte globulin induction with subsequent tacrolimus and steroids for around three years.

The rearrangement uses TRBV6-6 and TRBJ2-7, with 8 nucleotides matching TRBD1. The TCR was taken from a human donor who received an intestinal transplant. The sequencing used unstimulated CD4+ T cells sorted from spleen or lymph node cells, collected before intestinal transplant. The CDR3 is CASNGQGNYEQYF. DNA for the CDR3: TGTGCCAGCAATGGACAGGGTAACTACGAGCAGTACTTC.